One sample yielded the 22 T cell receptor beta chains listed below, sequenced in a study of early T cells in non-severe SARS-CoV-2 infection. TCRdb re-called the 5' RACE reads through MiXCR, storing one row per CDR3 protein. The table has 85,000 to 120,000 distinct CDR3 sequences, around 13% seen once; the top ten hold approximately 6%. Sequenced material: whole blood. Receptors were obtained from an adult who was a healthcare worker with PCR-confirmed SARS-CoV-2 infection or an uninfected control (not recorded which).

This clonotype was observed at least ten times. V and J are TRBV5-6 and TRBJ2-2; tentative D call: TRBD1 (5 bases). The CDR3 runs to 14 residues. V was pared by 3 bases and J by 2 bases, with 8 bases between. Germline V CDR1 and CDR2: SGHDT, YYEEEE. Written as DNA, the CDR3 is TGTGCCAGCAGCTCAGGGTCCAACACCGGGGAGCTGTTTTTT. Translation: CASSSGSNTGELFF.

V gene TRBV20-1 combines with J gene TRBJ2-3; tentative D call: TRBD2 (5 bases). The CDR3 extends over 12 amino acids. The germline V gene encodes CDR1 DFQATT and CDR2 SNEGSKA (reference sequence). Trimming shortened V by 7 bases and J by 2 bases, and 10 bases separated the two germline ends. CDR3 nucleotides: TGCAGTGGAGAGGGAGACACAGATACGCAGTATTTT. Protein sequence: CSGEGDTDTQYF.

This clonotype has ten or more counts. The V and J genes are TRBV2 and TRBJ1-6, with D maybe TRBD1 (5 bases). With 4 bases removed from V and 9 bases from J, the gap between germline ends came to 13 bases. The CDR3 is 14 residues long. Germline loops: CDR1 SNHLY, CDR2 FYNNEI. The CDR3 nucleotides read TGTGCCAGCAGTGCGAGCCCAGGGTCTTCACCCCTCCACTTT. Translating gives CASSASPGSSPLHF.

This clonotype appeared a few times. The J gene is TRBJ2-7, the V gene TRBV4-3; 10 bases line up with TRBD2. With V trimmed by 0 bases and J by 5 bases, 7 bases remained unmatched. The CDR3 contains 16 residues. CDR1 is LGHNA, CDR2 YSLEER, per germline. Here the CDR3 DNA reads TGCGCCAGCAGCCAAGAACTAGCGGGGACGGGGAACGAGCAGTACTTC. The encoded protein is CASSQELAGTGNEQYF.

This clonotype has ten or more counts. V and J are TRBV19 and TRBJ2-1, with 11 bases matching TRBD2. The CDR3 spans 15 residues. Germline V CDR1 and CDR2: LNHDA, SQIVND (reference sequence). The junction had 8 bases not matched to a gene; V was cut back by 3 bases and J by 10 bases. The CDR3 spells CASSIFSGREWEQFF. CDR3 sequence (DNA): TGTGCCAGTAGTATTTTTAGCGGGAGGGAATGGGAGCAGTTCTTC.

In its sample, this clonotype was seen a few times. V usage is TRBV18 and J usage is TRBJ2-7; 14 nucleotides line up with TRBD2. The CDR3 spans 16 residues. The V gene end was trimmed by 0 bases and the J gene end by 2 bases; junction bases not matched to a gene: 0. The germline V gene encodes CDR1 KGHSH and CDR2 LQKENI. The DNA of the CDR3 is TGTGCCAGCTCACCACCGGGACTAGCGGGAGCCTACGAGCAGTACTTC. Protein product: CASSPPGLAGAYEQYF.

This rearrangement joins TRBV6-5 to TRBJ2-3; the D gene is possibly TRBD2 (5 bases). Trimming shortened V by 6 bases and J by 4 bases, and 20 bases separated the two germline ends. Germline V CDR1 and CDR2: MNHEY, SVGAGI. This CDR3 is built from 16 residues. CDR3 nucleotide sequence: TGTGCCAGCAGCACTCGTCGGAGAGGGAGTGCAGATACGCAGTATTTT. This sequence encodes CASSTRRRGSADTQYF.

The chain combines TRBV12-3 or TRBV12-4 with TRBJ2-7, with TRBD1 matching 7 bases. The junction had 8 bases not matched to a gene; V was cut back by 3 bases and J by 12 bases. CDR3 length: 12 amino acids. The CDR3 nucleotides are TGTGCCAGCAGTTTGGACAGGCACGAGTGGTACTTC. Amino acid sequence: CASSLDRHEWYF.

V gene TRBV11-2 combines with J gene TRBJ2-3; D is unclear. The germline gives CDR1 SGHAT, CDR2 FQNNGV. Trimming cost V 3 bases and J 6 bases, with 10 bases left between them. This CDR3 comprises 13 residues. This CDR3 reads CASSFPHADTQYF. The DNA of the CDR3 is TGTGCCAGCAGCTTCCCCCACGCGGATACGCAGTATTTT.

This clonotype was seen many times. The chain employs TRBV5-1 and TRBJ1-4; no reliable D call. From germline, CDR1 is SGHRS and CDR2 YFSETQ. The CDR3 is made up of 15 amino acids. V lost 4 bases and J lost 10, with 20 bases in between. The CDR3 DNA reads TGCGCCAGCAGCCCGGAACAGCTCGGGGTGGGAAAACTGTTTTTT. It specifies CASSPEQLGVGKLFF.

There are a few counts of this clonotype. The rearrangement links TRBV19 to TRBJ1-6, with D possibly matching TRBD1 (5 bases). The V gene lost 4 bases and the J gene lost 7 bases, with 23 bases spanning the gap. The CDR3 spans 18 residues. The germline gives CDR1 LNHDA, CDR2 SQIVND (reference sequence). Here the CDR3 reads CASSTDSIEDAENSPLHF. For the CDR3, the DNA is TGTGCCAGTAGTACCGACAGTATCGAAGACGCCGAGAATTCACCCCTCCACTTT. Supplemented by reference TRBV19 and TRBJ1-6, the full variable domain reads DGGITQSPKYLFRKEGQNVTLSCEQNLNHDAMYWYRQDPGQGLRLIYYSQIVNDFQKGDIAEGYSVSREKKESFPLTVTSAQKNPTAFYLCASSTDSIEDAENSPLHFGNGTRLTVT.

This clonotype was picked up a small number of times. V usage is TRBV4-3 and J usage is TRBJ2-1; D unresolved. V was clipped by 2 bases and J by 8 bases, with 16 bases between them. Germline V gives CDR1 LGHNA, CDR2 YSLEER. This CDR3 spans 15 amino acids. As DNA, the CDR3 is TGCGCCAGCAGCCAACACTGGTCGGTGGGATATGAGCAGTTCTTC. Protein: CASSQHWSVGYEQFF.

The chain has TRBV11-2 and TRBJ2-1; D is unclear. The CDR3 totals 15 residues. From germline, CDR1 is SGHAT and CDR2 FQNNGV. V lost 2 bases and J lost 4, with 12 bases in between. In DNA, the CDR3 is TGTGCCAGCAGCTTAAGAGTTGGGCGGTACAATGAGCAGTTCTTC. It yields the protein CASSLRVGRYNEQFF. Full variable domain (outside the CDR3, taken from reference TRBV11-2 and TRBJ2-1): EAGVAQSPRYKIIEKRQSVAFWCNPISGHATLYWYQQILGQGPKLLIQFQNNGVVDDSQLPKDRFSAERLKGVDSTLKIQPAKLEDSAVYLCASSLRVGRYNEQFFGPGTRLTVL.

The chain has TRBV7-9 and TRBJ1-4; 11 bases map to TRBD1. With V trimmed by 6 bases and J by 7 bases, 4 bases remained unmatched. Germline V gene sequence: CDR1 SEHNR, CDR2 FQNEAQ (reference sequence). This CDR3 has 14 residues. CDR3 protein: CASRRTGGVEKLFF. CDR3 nucleotides: TGTGCCAGCAGAAGGACAGGGGGCGTTGAAAAACTGTTTTTT.

This clonotype came up many times. V and J are TRBV20-1 and TRBJ2-5; D unclear. The germline V gene encodes CDR1 DFQATT and CDR2 SNEGSKA (reference sequence). The CDR3 consists of 15 residues. V was trimmed by 2 bases and J by 2 bases, leaving 15 bases between them. CDR3 loop: CSARPPSGSQETQYF. The CDR3 DNA sequence: TGCAGTGCTAGACCACCTTCGGGCAGTCAAGAGACCCAGTACTTC.

The V and J genes are TRBV12-3 or TRBV12-4 and TRBJ2-1; 14 bases line up with TRBD2. This CDR3 is built from 18 residues. V trimming: 5 bases; J trimming: 9 bases; junction bases outside the gene matches: 15. The CDR3 DNA sequence: TGTGCCAGCAGTCCGGGACAAGGGGGAGGACTAGCGGGAGGTGAGCAGTTCTTC. Protein: CASSPGQGGGLAGGEQFF.

This clonotype came up many times. Here the CDR3 DNA reads TGTGCCAGTAGAGCGGACAGGGCCAATGAGCAGTTCTTC. Protein: CASRADRANEQFF. This sequence joins TRBV19 and TRBJ2-1; 8 nucleotides align to TRBD1. The V gene's germline CDR1 is LNHDA and CDR2 SQIVND (reference sequence). Trimming cost V 6 bases and J 6 bases; bases outside gene matches: 4. This CDR3 is built from 13 residues. The full variable domain, its missing parts supplied by reference TRBV19 and TRBJ2-1, is DGGITQSPKYLFRKEGQNVTLSCEQNLNHDAMYWYRQDPGQGLRLIYYSQIVNDFQKGDIAEGYSVSREKKESFPLTVTSAQKNPTAFYLCASRADRANEQFFGPGTRLTVL.

This clonotype appeared a few times. The rearrangement joins TRBV6-2 or TRBV6-3 to TRBJ2-7; D may be TRBD2 (6 bases). The CDR3 runs to 15 residues. V dropped 2 bases and J dropped 2 bases, with 13 bases sitting between them. Germline V gene sequence: CDR1 MNHEY, CDR2 SVGEGT. For the CDR3, the DNA is TGTGCCAGCAGTTACGGAGAAGCGGGTGCCTACGAGCAGTACTTC. As protein: CASSYGEAGAYEQYF.

This clonotype appeared many times. This chain connects TRBV7-2 to TRBJ2-1, with D possibly called TRBD1 or TRBD2 (5 bases each). This CDR3 has 16 residues. Germline-derived CDR1 and CDR2 are SGHTA and FQGNSA. Deletions cut 2 bases from V and 4 bases from J, with 15 bases between. The CDR3 coding sequence is TGTGCCAGCAGCTTATTTAAGGGACGGCTATACAATGAGCAGTTCTTC. It codes for CASSLFKGRLYNEQFF.

This clonotype was counted many times. J is TRBJ1-2 and V is TRBV28, with a tentative D call TRBD1 (6 bases). The CDR3 spans 14 residues. V dropped 6 bases and J dropped 8 bases, with 19 bases sitting between them. Germline assignment: CDR1 MDHEN and CDR2 SYDVKM. The CDR3 DNA follows: TGTGCCAGCAGCACTACCAAACAGGGTCTAGGCTACACCTTC. Its protein is CASSTTKQGLGYTF.

This chain links TRBV29-1 with TRBJ2-7; TRBD2 agrees at 10 bases. CDR3 length: 14 amino acids. Germline lookup yields CDR1 SQVTM and CDR2 ANQGSEA. V lost 4 bases, J lost 1 base, and 4 bases stayed unmatched. The CDR3 DNA is TGCAGCGTTGTACTAGCGGGAAGATCCTACGAGCAGTACTTC. Translation: CSVVLAGRSYEQYF.

This clonotype has ten or more counts. The chain has TRBV10-2 and TRBJ2-3, with a weak D call TRBD1 (6 bases). The CDR3 runs 15 residues. From germline, CDR1 is WSHSY and CDR2 SAAADI. Between the trimmed V and J ends, which lost 6 bases and 1 base, there was a span of 14 bases. Written as DNA, the CDR3 is TGCGCCAGCAGGAACCCGGGACATCGCACAGATACGCAGTATTTT. It specifies CASRNPGHRTDTQYF.